These T cell receptor beta chains were read from a single sample in a study of shared clonotypes between healthy human individuals. The assay was immunoSEQ multiplex PCR, and TCRdb's table has in-frame clones only and misses some. Found here are about 2,100,000 clones, 93% of them singletons; the top ten hold 1.5% to 2%. The specimen was naive CD8+ T cells from PBMCs. Receptors were obtained from a man between 18 and 29 years old in good health. Some clones in this sample may be carry-over from other donors' samples. Each CDR3 is given with its conserved first and last residue. D genes are given only for firm matches. Clone size, where shown, is once, few, many, or a class for clones that have expanded.

V gene: TRBV9; D gene: .; J gene: TRBJ2-1; clone size: .; CDR3 protein: CASSQTRDTGNEQFF; CDR3 DNA: TGTGCCAGCAGTCAAACCCGGGACACTGGCAATGAGCAGTTCTTC
V gene: TRBV29-1; D gene: TRBD2; J gene: TRBJ2-1; clone size: .; CDR3 protein: CSVEDWGTGTSGSDYNEQFF; CDR3 DNA: TGCAGCGTTGAAGATTGGGGGACAGGGACTAGCGGTTCGGATTACAATGAGCAGTTCTTC
V gene: TRBV27; D gene: .; J gene: TRBJ1-5; clone size: .; CDR3 protein: CASSLWAGYSNQPQHF; CDR3 DNA: TGTGCCAGCAGTTTATGGGCGGGGTATAGCAATCAGCCCCAGCATTTT
V gene: TRBV28; D gene: .; J gene: TRBJ1-2; clone size: .; CDR3 protein: CASSSNRDYGYTF; CDR3 DNA: TGTGCCAGCAGTTCAAACCGGGACTATGGCTACACCTTC
V gene: TRBV9; D gene: .; J gene: TRBJ1-3; clone size: few; CDR3 protein: CASSVLGSGNTIYF; CDR3 DNA: TGTGCCAGCAGCGTGTTGGGCTCTGGAAACACCATATATTTT
V gene: TRBV27; D gene: .; J gene: TRBJ1-1; clone size: .; CDR3 protein: CASSLVGSNTEAFF; CDR3 DNA: TGTGCCAGCAGTTTAGTGGGGTCTAACACTGAAGCTTTCTTT
V gene: TRBV2; D gene: .; J gene: TRBJ1-5; clone size: .; CDR3 protein: CASEGGGNQPQHF; CDR3 DNA: TGTGCCAGCGAAGGGGGTGGCAATCAGCCCCAGCATTTT
V gene: TRBV19; D gene: .; J gene: TRBJ1-1; clone size: .; CDR3 protein: CASSIGGGGEAFF; CDR3 DNA: TGTGCCAGTAGTATCGGTGGAGGCGGTGAAGCTTTCTTT
V gene: TRBV11-2; D gene: .; J gene: TRBJ2-1; clone size: .; CDR3 protein: CASSQLTGLQFF; CDR3 DNA: TGTGCCAGCAGCCAACTTACAGGTCTGCAGTTCTTC
V gene: TRBV5-8; D gene: .; J gene: TRBJ1-3; clone size: .; CDR3 protein: CASSSGANGNTIYF; CDR3 DNA: TGTGCCAGCAGCTCCGGGGCGAACGGAAACACCATATATTTT
V gene: TRBV6-1; D gene: .; J gene: TRBJ2-1; clone size: .; CDR3 protein: CAIKGVFLLNEQFF; CDR3 DNA: TGTGCCATCAAAGGGGTCTTCCTTCTCAATGAGCAGTTCTTC
V gene: TRBV9; D gene: .; J gene: TRBJ2-1; clone size: .; CDR3 protein: CASSVADNEQFF; CDR3 DNA: TGTGCCAGCAGCGTTGCAGACAATGAGCAGTTCTTC
V gene: TRBV28; D gene: .; J gene: TRBJ2-5; clone size: .; CDR3 protein: CASSPRVPGSAQYF; CDR3 DNA: TGTGCCAGCAGTCCGAGGGTCCCTGGTTCGGCCCAGTACTTC
V gene: TRBV4-2; D gene: .; J gene: TRBJ2-7; clone size: .; CDR3 protein: CASSQGSGSSYEQYF; CDR3 DNA: TGTGCCAGCAGCCAAGGCTCAGGGAGCTCCTACGAGCAGTACTTC
V gene: TRBV27; D gene: TRBD1; J gene: TRBJ2-3; clone size: .; CDR3 protein: CASSLLRTGGVADTQYF; CDR3 DNA: TGTGCCAGCAGTCTTTTGCGGACAGGGGGTGTGGCAGATACGCAGTATTTT
V gene: TRBV27; D gene: TRBD2; J gene: TRBJ2-1; clone size: .; CDR3 protein: CASSLAGGIYNEQFF; CDR3 DNA: TGTGCCAGCAGCCTAGCGGGAGGGATCTACAATGAGCAGTTCTTC
V gene: TRBV7-9; D gene: .; J gene: TRBJ2-7; clone size: .; CDR3 protein: CASRAGAGEQYF; CDR3 DNA: TGTGCCAGCAGAGCAGGGGCGGGCGAGCAGTACTTC
V gene: TRBV29-1; D gene: .; J gene: TRBJ1-2; clone size: .; CDR3 protein: CSVNPTGFYGYTF; CDR3 DNA: TGCAGCGTGAACCCCACAGGGTTCTATGGCTACACCTTC
V gene: TRBV4-1; D gene: .; J gene: TRBJ1-5; clone size: .; CDR3 protein: CASSYRASNQPQHF; CDR3 DNA: TGCGCCAGCAGCTACCGGGCTAGCAATCAGCCCCAGCATTTT
V gene: TRBV11-2; D gene: .; J gene: TRBJ1-1; clone size: .; CDR3 protein: CASSFTGMNTEAFF; CDR3 DNA: TGTGCCAGCAGCTTTACTGGTATGAACACTGAAGCTTTCTTT
V gene: TRBV2; D gene: .; J gene: TRBJ1-2; clone size: .; CDR3 protein: CASSENDRAYGYTF; CDR3 DNA: TGTGCCAGCAGTGAAAACGACAGAGCCTATGGCTACACCTTC
V gene: TRBV11-1; D gene: .; J gene: TRBJ1-2; clone size: few; CDR3 protein: CASSFAGFPDGYTF; CDR3 DNA: TGTGCCAGCAGCTTCGCCGGGTTTCCTGATGGCTACACCTTC
V gene: TRBV7-7; D gene: TRBD2; J gene: TRBJ2-1; clone size: .; CDR3 protein: CASSLALAAENEQFF; CDR3 DNA: TGTGCCAGCAGCTTAGCACTAGCGGCTGAGAATGAGCAGTTCTTC
V gene: TRBV14; D gene: TRBD1; J gene: TRBJ1-1; clone size: .; CDR3 protein: CASSKGDRGYTEAFF; CDR3 DNA: TGTGCCAGCAGCAAGGGGGACAGGGGTTATACTGAAGCTTTCTTT
V gene: TRBV5-6; D gene: .; J gene: TRBJ1-1; clone size: .; CDR3 protein: CASSLAGAATEAFF; CDR3 DNA: TGTGCCAGCAGCTTGGCCGGGGCAGCCACTGAAGCTTTCTTT
V gene: TRBV9; D gene: .; J gene: TRBJ1-1; clone size: .; CDR3 protein: CASSVEELTGNTEAFF; CDR3 DNA: TGTGCCAGCAGCGTAGAGGAGTTGACCGGGAACACTGAAGCTTTCTTT
V gene: TRBV5-6; D gene: .; J gene: TRBJ2-3; clone size: .; CDR3 protein: CASSLGQSTDTQYF; CDR3 DNA: TGTGCCAGCAGCTTGGGGCAGAGCACAGATACGCAGTATTTT
V gene: TRBV11-2; D gene: .; J gene: TRBJ1-1; clone size: .; CDR3 protein: CASSLGARTEAFF; CDR3 DNA: TGTGCCAGCAGCTTGGGTGCGAGGACTGAAGCTTTCTTT
V gene: TRBV10-1; D gene: .; J gene: TRBJ1-1; clone size: .; CDR3 protein: CASSPGHYTEAFF; CDR3 DNA: TGCGCCAGCAGTCCCGGACACTATACTGAAGCTTTCTTT
V gene: TRBV10-3; D gene: .; J gene: TRBJ2-7; clone size: once; CDR3 protein: CAISEPSQGSYEQYF; CDR3 DNA: TGTGCCATCAGTGAGCCAAGCCAGGGTTCCTACGAGCAGTACTTC
V gene: TRBV7-9; D gene: .; J gene: TRBJ2-7; clone size: .; CDR3 protein: CASSKTDNTYEQYF; CDR3 DNA: TGTGCCAGCAGCAAGACAGATAATACCTACGAGCAGTACTTC
V gene: TRBV5-1; D gene: .; J gene: TRBJ2-5; clone size: .; CDR3 protein: CASSLFGNLRSRTDQETQYF; CDR3 DNA: TGCGCCAGCAGCTTGTTTGGTAACTTACGGTCGCGGACGGACCAAGAGACCCAGTACTTC
V gene: TRBV27; D gene: .; J gene: TRBJ1-1; clone size: .; CDR3 protein: CASRTGGNVEAFF; CDR3 DNA: TGTGCCAGCAGAACTGGGGGGAATGTAGAAGCTTTCTTT
V gene: TRBV7-9; D gene: .; J gene: TRBJ2-5; clone size: .; CDR3 protein: CASSLIGGSETQYF; CDR3 DNA: TGTGCCAGCAGCTTAATCGGTGGTTCGGAGACCCAGTACTTC
V gene: TRBV28; D gene: .; J gene: TRBJ1-2; clone size: .; CDR3 protein: CASSPTYTRVNGYTF; CDR3 DNA: TGTGCCAGCAGCCCGACCTACACCAGGGTAAACGGCTACACCTTC
V gene: TRBV29-1; D gene: TRBD1; J gene: TRBJ1-3; clone size: .; CDR3 protein: CSVEGAGGRNTIYF; CDR3 DNA: TGCAGCGTTGAGGGGGCAGGGGGTCGAAACACCATATATTTT
V gene: TRBV7-9; D gene: .; J gene: TRBJ1-4; clone size: .; CDR3 protein: CASSSYLGTNEKLFF; CDR3 DNA: TGTGCCAGCAGCTCCTACTTGGGGACTAATGAAAAACTGTTTTTT
V gene: TRBV6-5; D gene: TRBD1; J gene: TRBJ1-2; clone size: once; CDR3 protein: CASSQQGAVYGYTF; CDR3 DNA: TGTGCCAGCAGTCAGCAGGGGGCGGTCTATGGCTACACCTTC
V gene: TRBV10-3; D gene: .; J gene: TRBJ1-1; clone size: .; CDR3 protein: CAISERGLNTEAFF; CDR3 DNA: TGTGCCATCAGTGAGCGAGGATTGAACACTGAAGCTTTCTTT
V gene: TRBV7-3; D gene: .; J gene: TRBJ2-3; clone size: .; CDR3 protein: CASSLSPWGSADTQYF; CDR3 DNA: TGTGCCAGCAGCTTAAGCCCATGGGGAAGCGCAGATACGCAGTATTTT
V gene: TRBV5-6; D gene: .; J gene: TRBJ2-5; clone size: .; CDR3 protein: CASSSPGLEETQYF; CDR3 DNA: TGTGCCAGCAGCTCTCCGGGCCTAGAGGAGACCCAGTACTTC
V gene: TRBV5-1; D gene: .; J gene: TRBJ1-1; clone size: .; CDR3 protein: CASSVTNEAFF; CDR3 DNA: TGCGCCAGCAGCGTAACTAATGAAGCTTTCTTT
V gene: TRBV11-2; D gene: TRBD1; J gene: TRBJ1-2; clone size: .; CDR3 protein: CASSGRDRFAYGYTF; CDR3 DNA: TGTGCCAGCAGCGGGAGGGACAGGTTTGCTTATGGCTACACCTTC
V gene: TRBV19; D gene: .; J gene: TRBJ1-1; clone size: few; CDR3 protein: CASSPRTANTEAFF; CDR3 DNA: TGTGCCAGTAGTCCCCGGACAGCGAACACTGAAGCTTTCTTT
V gene: TRBV5-1; D gene: TRBD2; J gene: TRBJ2-1; clone size: .; CDR3 protein: CASSLGLAGINEQFF; CDR3 DNA: TGCGCCAGCAGCCTGGGACTAGCGGGGATAAATGAGCAGTTCTTC
V gene: TRBV9; D gene: .; J gene: TRBJ2-1; clone size: .; CDR3 protein: CASSQLPSSGAYNEQFF; CDR3 DNA: TGTGCCAGCAGCCAACTCCCCTCCAGCGGAGCGTACAATGAGCAGTTCTTC
V gene: TRBV28; D gene: TRBD2; J gene: TRBJ2-3; clone size: .; CDR3 protein: CASSSPVGAGGTDTQYF; CDR3 DNA: TGTGCCAGCAGTTCCCCGGTAGGGGCGGGAGGTACAGATACGCAGTATTTT
V gene: TRBV4-3; D gene: .; J gene: TRBJ2-3; clone size: once; CDR3 protein: CASSQGRGYTDTQYF; CDR3 DNA: TGCGCCAGCAGCCAGGGGCGGGGATACACAGATACGCAGTATTTT
V gene: TRBV4-1; D gene: .; J gene: TRBJ1-2; clone size: .; CDR3 protein: CASSQLSQARNYGYTF; CDR3 DNA: TGCGCCAGCAGCCAACTCTCCCAGGCCCGCAACTATGGCTACACCTTC
V gene: TRBV28; D gene: .; J gene: TRBJ2-4; clone size: .; CDR3 protein: CASSPRLLAKNIQYF; CDR3 DNA: TGTGCCAGCAGTCCCCGACTTCTAGCCAAAAACATTCAGTACTTC
V gene: TRBV4-3; D gene: .; J gene: TRBJ2-4; clone size: .; CDR3 protein: CASSQGNGFKNIQYF; CDR3 DNA: TGCGCCAGCAGCCAAGGGAACGGTTTCAAAAACATTCAGTACTTC
V gene: TRBV7-2; D gene: TRBD2; J gene: TRBJ2-3; clone size: .; CDR3 protein: CASSLGLAGTQYF; CDR3 DNA: TGTGCCAGCAGCTTAGGGCTAGCGGGGACGCAGTATTTT